This T cell receptor (beta chain) emerged from a study of radiation and T cells in renal cell carcinoma. The wider study: Nephrectomy followed 15 Gy stereotactic body radiation by 4 weeks. General study results and limits: Top tumor clonotypes rose in blood 2 weeks post-radiation, then contracted.

The CDR3 is 15 amino acids. The germline gives CDR1 LNHNV, CDR2 YYDKDF (reference sequence). Trimming took off 0 bases at V and 0 bases at J, with 7 bases between the two ends. The time point: baseline pretreatment blood. Documented treatment: 15 Gy SBRT to primary tumor, nephrectomy 4 weeks later. After SBRT, blood was collected at 2 and 4 weeks, plus baseline. This renal cell carcinoma was of the clear cell type. Clones were sequenced by immunoSEQ multiplex PCR, and TCRdb holds only the in-frame ones, with some missing. The repertoire includes about 140,000 clones, approximately 82% of them detected once, and roughly a quarter sits in the top ten. This clone was seen a handful of times. What it binds is unknown.

This chain uses TRBV15 with TRBJ2-3; D unclear. The sequence came from a woman aged 45-65 years with renal cell carcinoma. The sequencing here drew on blood, taken from a patient whose treatment included radiotherapy and nephrectomy. The chain's CDR3 is CATSRDRSSTDTQYF. DNA for the CDR3: TGTGCCACCAGCAGAGATCGGAGTAGCACAGATACGCAGTATTTT.